The rows below give T cell receptor beta chains drawn from one sample of a study of T cell responses to AZD1222 COVID-19 vaccine. Sequenced by immunoSEQ multiplex PCR; TCRdb stores in-frame clones only, minus some. Seen here are around 130,000 clones, 86% observed once, and the top ten hold roughly 12%. This specimen was peripheral blood, taken on day 0 of AZD1222 vaccination. All receptors come from an adult in good health. Both conserved end residues are part of each CDR3. The order of the fields is J gene, clone size, V gene, D gene, CDR3 protein, CDR3 DNA. A D gene is named only where the DNA matches it firmly. The listing skips clone size in some rows; elsewhere it reads once, few, many or a size class.

TRBJ1-4 | . | TRBV7-2 | TRBD1 | CASSLAGRGHEKLFF | TGTGCCAGCAGCTTAGCTGGCAGGGGGCATGAAAAACTGTTTTTT
TRBJ1-6 | . | TRBV10-2 | . | CASSENSYNSPLHF | TGCGCCAGCAGTGAGAACTCCTATAATTCACCCCTCCACTTT
TRBJ2-1 | . | TRBV5-1 | . | CASSLTGDTYNEQFF | TGCGCCAGCAGCTTGACAGGAGATACGTACAATGAGCAGTTCTTC
TRBJ2-5 | . | TRBV4-2 | . | CASSRGLQETQYF | TGTGCCAGCAGCCGAGGACTACAAGAGACCCAGTACTTC
TRBJ2-3 | . | TRBV19 | . | CASSIVTFQSTDTQYF | TGTGCCAGTAGTATAGTGACTTTCCAAAGCACAGATACGCAGTATTTT
TRBJ2-7 | . | TRBV11-2 | . | CASSSVLEQYF | TGTGCCAGCAGCTCAGTACTCGAGCAGTACTTC
TRBJ2-2 | few | TRBV10-2 | . | CASAEHPTGELFF | TGCGCCAGCGCGGAACATCCCACCGGGGAGCTGTTTTTT
TRBJ1-6 | . | TRBV5-1 | . | CASVPGTLDNSPLHF | TGCGCCAGCGTTCCCGGGACACTGGATAATTCACCCCTCCACTTT
TRBJ2-2 | . | TRBV6-1 | TRBD1 | CASSEPTGGTGELFF | TGTGCCAGCAGTGAGCCTACAGGGGGCACCGGGGAGCTGTTTTTT
TRBJ1-2 | . | TRBV2 | . | CASRGQIYGYTF | TGTGCCAGCAGGGGACAAATCTATGGCTACACCTTC
TRBJ1-2 | once | TRBV6-6 | TRBD1 | CASSYAGGPYGYTF | TGTGCCAGCAGTTACGCAGGGGGTCCCTATGGCTACACCTTC
TRBJ2-5 | . | TRBV3-1/TRBV3-2 | TRBD2 | CASSLGLAGIQETQYF | TGTGCCAGCAGCCTCGGACTAGCGGGGATCCAAGAGACCCAGTACTTC
TRBJ2-5 | . | TRBV7-3 | . | CASSLGPEETQYF | TGTGCCAGCAGCTTAGGACCCGAAGAGACCCAGTACTTC
TRBJ2-1 | . | TRBV24-1 | . | CATEEYNEQFF | TGTGCCACGGAAGAATACAATGAGCAGTTCTTC
TRBJ1-2 | . | TRBV9 | . | CASSAGTIASFEDGYTF | TGTGCCAGCAGCGCCGGGACCATCGCGTCGTTTGAGGATGGCTACACCTTC
TRBJ2-4 | . | TRBV27 | . | CASSSQKWQSGKNIQYF | TGTGCCAGCAGTTCCCAGAAATGGCAGTCGGGCAAAAACATTCAGTACTTC
TRBJ1-5 | . | TRBV9 | . | CASSVYRTGTDSNQPQHF | TGTGCCAGCAGCGTATACCGCACCGGGACGGATAGCAATCAGCCCCAGCATTTT
TRBJ1-6 | . | TRBV19 | . | CASSLKKRYNSPLHF | TGTGCCAGTAGCCTTAAAAAACGCTATAATTCACCCCTCCACTTT
TRBJ2-5 | . | TRBV6-2/TRBV6-3 | TRBD2 | CASSYSYSGRVETQYF | TGTGCCAGCAGTTACTCTTATAGCGGGAGGGTGGAGACCCAGTACTTC
TRBJ1-4 | . | TRBV5-4 | . | CASSLAGVEKLFF | TGTGCCAGCAGCTTGGCCGGGGTCGAAAAACTGTTTTTT
TRBJ1-1 | few | TRBV27 | TRBD1 | CASTSYLTGRSYTEAFF | TGTGCCAGCACTTCTTACCTGACAGGGAGGTCGTACACTGAAGCTTTCTTT
TRBJ2-4 | . | TRBV7-9 | . | CASGAGPNIQYF | TGTGCCAGCGGAGCCGGGCCAAACATTCAGTACTTC
TRBJ2-7 | . | TRBV6-2/TRBV6-3 | . | CASSVDLPYEQYF | TGTGCCAGCAGCGTAGATCTACCCTACGAGCAGTACTTC
TRBJ1-5 | . | TRBV29-1 | . | CSVAQNSNQPQHF | TGCAGCGTTGCCCAGAATAGCAATCAGCCCCAGCATTTT
TRBJ1-1 | . | TRBV6-2/TRBV6-3 | . | CASSYSETGETEAFF | TGTGCCAGCAGTTACTCCGAGACAGGTGAAACTGAAGCTTTCTTT
TRBJ2-7 | . | TRBV19 | . | CASNNGVGYEQYF | TGTGCCAGTAACAACGGGGTAGGGTACGAGCAGTACTTC